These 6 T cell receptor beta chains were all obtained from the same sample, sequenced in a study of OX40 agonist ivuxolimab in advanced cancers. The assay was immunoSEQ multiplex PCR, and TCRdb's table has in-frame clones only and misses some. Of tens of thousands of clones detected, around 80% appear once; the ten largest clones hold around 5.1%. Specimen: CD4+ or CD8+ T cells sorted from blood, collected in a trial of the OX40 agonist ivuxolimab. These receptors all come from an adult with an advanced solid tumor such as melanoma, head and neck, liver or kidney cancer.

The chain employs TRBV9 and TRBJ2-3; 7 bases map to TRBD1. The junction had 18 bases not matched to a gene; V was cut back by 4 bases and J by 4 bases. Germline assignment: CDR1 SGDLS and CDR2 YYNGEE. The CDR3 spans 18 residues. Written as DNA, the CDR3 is TGTGCCAGCAGCATAACCCCCCATACAGGGGATGAGGCAGATACGCAGTATTTT. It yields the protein CASSITPHTGDEADTQYF.

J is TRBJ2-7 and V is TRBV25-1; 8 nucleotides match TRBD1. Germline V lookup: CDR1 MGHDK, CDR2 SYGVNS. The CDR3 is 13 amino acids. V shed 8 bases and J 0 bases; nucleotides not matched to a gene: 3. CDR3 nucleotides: TGTGCCAGCCGGGGACAGGTCTCCTACGAGCAGTACTTC. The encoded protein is CASRGQVSYEQYF.

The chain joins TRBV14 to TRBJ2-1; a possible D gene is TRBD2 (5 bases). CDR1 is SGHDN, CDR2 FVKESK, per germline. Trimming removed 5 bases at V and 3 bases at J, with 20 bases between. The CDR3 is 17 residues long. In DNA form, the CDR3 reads TGTGCCAGCAGCTCAGTTCGTGGAGGTGTAGGCTACAATGAGCAGTTCTTC. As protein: CASSSVRGGVGYNEQFF.

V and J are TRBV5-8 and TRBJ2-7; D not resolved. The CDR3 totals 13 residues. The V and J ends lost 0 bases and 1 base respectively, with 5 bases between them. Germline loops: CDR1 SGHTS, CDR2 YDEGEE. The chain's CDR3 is CASSLDFSYEQYF. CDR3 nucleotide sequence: TGTGCCAGCAGCTTGGACTTTTCCTACGAGCAGTACTTC.

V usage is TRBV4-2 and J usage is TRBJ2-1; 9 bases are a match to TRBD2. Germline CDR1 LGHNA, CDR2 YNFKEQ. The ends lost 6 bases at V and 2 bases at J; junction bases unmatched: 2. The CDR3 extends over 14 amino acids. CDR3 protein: CASRGGGAYNEQFF. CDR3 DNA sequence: TGTGCCAGCAGAGGCGGGGGGGCCTACAATGAGCAGTTCTTC.

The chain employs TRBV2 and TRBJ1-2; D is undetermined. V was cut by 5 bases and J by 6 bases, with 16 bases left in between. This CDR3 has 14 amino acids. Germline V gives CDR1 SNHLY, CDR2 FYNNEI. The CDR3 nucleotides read TGTGCCAGCAGTTCGGTTACGGCCAGTCATGGCTACACCTTC. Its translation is CASSSVTASHGYTF.